A single sample gave rise to the 20 T cell receptor beta chains below, sequenced in a study of somatic mutations in cytotoxic T cells in rheumatoid arthritis. Only in-frame clones appear in the TCRdb table, and some are missing; sequencing was by immunoSEQ multiplex PCR. Of about 19,000 clones in the sample, 68% were seen once. The sequenced material came from CD8+ T cells sorted from blood. All receptors derive from an adult with rheumatoid arthritis.

V gene TRBV6-5 combines with J gene TRBJ2-2; the D is unclear. Germline V lookup: CDR1 MNHEY, CDR2 SVGAGI. Between the trimmed V and J ends, which lost 2 bases and 1 base, there was a span of 5 bases. The CDR3 has 14 amino acids. CDR3 in amino acids: CASSYGENTGELFF. CDR3 DNA: TGTGCCAGCAGTTACGGAGAGAACACCGGGGAGCTGTTTTTT.

The J gene is TRBJ1-4, the V gene TRBV28, with unresolved D. The V gene lost 1 base and the J gene lost 5 bases, with 11 bases spanning the gap. Germline lookup yields CDR1 MDHEN and CDR2 SYDVKM. This CDR3 region has 15 residues. CDR3 in DNA: TGTGCCAGCAGTTTATACCACGGCGGAAATGAAAAACTGTTTTTT. This translates into CASSLYHGGNEKLFF. Drawing the rest from reference TRBV28 and TRBJ1-4, the complete variable domain is DVKVTQSSRYLVKRTGEKVFLECVQDMDHENMFWYRQDPGLGLRLIYFSYDVKMKEKGDIPEGYSVSREKKERFSLILESASTNQTSMYLCASSLYHGGNEKLFFGSGTQLSVL.

The chain has TRBV7-8 and TRBJ2-3; D uncertain. CDR3 size: 14 residues. V was clipped by 2 bases and J by 1 base, with 7 bases between them. Germline V gene sequence: CDR1 SGHVS, CDR2 FQNEAQ. The CDR3 reads CASSLSYGTDTQYF. CDR3 bases: TGTGCCAGCAGCTTATCCTATGGCACAGATACGCAGTATTTT.

The chain recombines TRBV5-1 with TRBJ2-1; D not resolved. The CDR3 runs to 14 residues. CDR1 is SGHRS and CDR2 is YFSETQ in the germline V gene. Trimming pared 0 bases from V and 2 bases from J, leaving 6 bases between. This CDR3 is CASSLAGPYNEQFF. In nucleotides, the CDR3 is TGCGCCAGCAGCTTGGCCGGGCCCTACAATGAGCAGTTCTTC.

This chain connects TRBV28 to TRBJ1-1; 9 bases line up with TRBD1. With V trimmed by 6 bases and J by 6 bases, 8 bases remained unmatched. Germline V gene sequence: CDR1 MDHEN, CDR2 SYDVKM. CDR3 size: 14 residues. In DNA form, the CDR3 reads TGTGCCAGCAGCCTGACAGGGGGAGGTCCTGAAGCTTTCTTT. Amino acids: CASSLTGGGPEAFF.

The genes are TRBV7-9 and TRBJ1-2; the D is unclear. Germline V gene sequence: CDR1 SEHNR, CDR2 FQNEAQ (reference sequence). The CDR3 length is 14 residues. The germline V and J ends were trimmed by 4 bases and 8 bases, with 17 bases remaining between them. As DNA, the CDR3 is TGTGCCAGCAGCTGGGCTAACATGAGGGAAGGCTACACCTTC. The encoded protein is CASSWANMREGYTF.

In its sample, this clone was seen a few times. The genes are TRBV29-1 and TRBJ1-4; D is perhaps TRBD1 (6 bases). V lost 3 bases to trimming and J lost 7 bases, with 12 bases between them. The germline CDR1 and CDR2 sequences are SQVTM and ANQGSEA. This CDR3 is 13 amino acids long. CDR3 bases: TGCAGCGTTGAGGTCAGGGGAAGTGAAAAACTGTTTTTT. Its translation: CSVEVRGSEKLFF.

Points on this clone: At the DNA level, this CDR3 is encoded by other sequences in the same sample as well. V gene TRBV19 combines with J gene TRBJ1-1; possibly TRBD1 for D (5 bases). V was cut by 3 bases and J by 1 base, with 6 bases left in between. The CDR3 loop spans 13 amino acids. Per the germline V gene, CDR1 is LNHDA and CDR2 is SQIVND (reference sequence). CDR3 sequence reads: CASSIGGNTEAFF. CDR3 coding DNA: TGTGCCAGTAGTATCGGGGGGAACACTGAAGCTTTCTTT.

The chain recombines TRBV5-6 with TRBJ2-2; weak D call: TRBD1 (6 bases). The germline CDR1 and CDR2 sequences are SGHDT and YYEEEE. The ends were cut back, 4 bases at V and 2 bases at J, with 15 bases in the middle. The CDR3 spans 16 residues. The CDR3 reads CASSPGTTSNTGELFF. CDR3 DNA sequence: TGTGCCAGCAGCCCCGGGACAACAAGTAACACCGGGGAGCTGTTTTTT.

This clone occurred once. The CDR3 DNA reads TGTGCCAGTAGTTACACCGGACAGGGGGCTAATCAGCCCCAGCATTTT. Translation: CASSYTGQGANQPQHF. The rearrangement uses TRBV19 and TRBJ1-5; 11 bases fit TRBD1. The CDR3 runs to 16 residues. Trimming removed 5 bases from V and 4 bases from J; junction bases left unmatched: 7. Germline V lookup: CDR1 LNHDA, CDR2 SQIVND (reference sequence). The complete variable domain, with remaining parts taken from reference TRBV19 and TRBJ1-5, reads DGGITQSPKYLFRKEGQNVTLSCEQNLNHDAMYWYRQDPGQGLRLIYYSQIVNDFQKGDIAEGYSVSREKKESFPLTVTSAQKNPTAFYLCASSYTGQGANQPQHFGDGTRLSIL.

The rearrangement links TRBV9 to TRBJ2-7, with 10 nucleotides matching TRBD2. CDR3 length: 16 amino acids. CDR1 is SGDLS, CDR2 YYNGEE, per germline. V lost 4 bases and J lost 4; bases outside the gene matches: 11. The DNA of the CDR3 is TGTGCCAGCAGCCCTCAGGCGGGACTAGCGCCGTACGAGCAGTACTTC. It yields the protein CASSPQAGLAPYEQYF.

The J gene is TRBJ1-1, the V gene TRBV28, with no clear D. Trimming stripped 5 bases from V and 2 bases from J, with 9 bases between. CDR1 and CDR2 (germline): MDHEN, SYDVKM. The CDR3 consists of 13 residues. CDR3 coding DNA: TGTGCCAGCAGTCGGACTGTTAACACTGAAGCTTTCTTT. Encoded protein: CASSRTVNTEAFF.

In this sample, this clone turned up once. This chain uses TRBV4-1 with TRBJ1-2; 8 nucleotides match TRBD1. V shed 3 bases and J 6 bases; nucleotides not matched to a gene: 9. Germline CDR1 MGHRA, CDR2 YSYEKL. The CDR3 loop spans 15 amino acids. The CDR3 DNA reads TGCGCCAGCAGCCAGCAACCGGGACAGGATCATGGCTACACCTTC. Its translation: CASSQQPGQDHGYTF.

The chain links TRBV27 to TRBJ1-4; 8 nucleotides match TRBD1. V lost 5 bases, J lost 4 bases, and 12 bases stayed unmatched. The CDR3 is 17 residues long. Germline CDR1 is MNHEY and CDR2 is SMNVEV (reference sequence). CDR3 loop: CASSELYTGGVNEKLFF. The CDR3 bases are TGTGCCAGCAGTGAACTTTATACAGGGGGGGTTAATGAAAAACTGTTTTTT.

The chain recombines TRBV30 with TRBJ2-2; the D is unclear. In germline, CDR1 is GTSNPN, CDR2 SVGIG (reference sequence). There are 17 residues in the CDR3. With 3 bases removed from V and 0 bases from J, the gap between germline ends came to 17 bases. Written as DNA, the CDR3 is TGTGCCTGGAGCCCCCTGAATCGAAGTCCGAACACCGGGGAGCTGTTTTTT. It codes for CAWSPLNRSPNTGELFF.

In DNA form, the CDR3 reads TGTGCCAGTAGTATAGTACGGGGGAACACTGAAGCTTTCTTT. Protein product: CASSIVRGNTEAFF. The V and J genes are TRBV19 and TRBJ1-1; D gene unclear. Germline CDR1 and CDR2: LNHDA and SQIVND (reference sequence). Trimming stripped 1 base from V and 1 base from J, with 7 bases between. CDR3 size: 14 residues.

The chain carries TRBV5-6 and TRBJ1-5, with TRBD1 as a possible D gene (5 bases). Germline V CDR1 and CDR2: SGHDT, YYEEEE. The CDR3 consists of 13 residues. The V end was cut by 0 bases, the J end by 10 bases, with 11 bases between. DNA for the CDR3: TGTGCCAGCAGCTTGGAGGGGCGGGGACCCCAGCATTTT. Translating it yields CASSLEGRGPQHF. The full variable domain, its missing parts supplied by reference TRBV5-6 and TRBJ1-5, is DAGVTQSPTHLIKTRGQQVTLRCSPKSGHDTVSWYQQALGQGPQFIFQYYEEEERQRGNFPDRFSGHQFPNYSSELNVNALLLGDSALYLCASSLEGRGPQHFGDGTRLSIL.

This clone came up a few times. The V and J genes are TRBV2 and TRBJ1-1; unclear D gene. The V end was cut by 1 base, the J end by 6 bases, with 18 bases between. From germline, CDR1 is SNHLY and CDR2 FYNNEI. This CDR3 has 16 amino acids. CDR3 in amino acids: CASSEGPEVIGSEAFF. The CDR3 DNA reads TGTGCCAGCAGTGAAGGTCCCGAGGTTATAGGCTCTGAAGCTTTCTTT.

With regard to this clone: Germline is not matched at one junction end, which may reflect a read error. V and J are TRBV27 and TRBJ2-7, with D possibly being TRBD1 or TRBD2 (6 bases each). The CDR3 has 13 residues. Germline V gene lookup returns CDR1 MNHEY and CDR2 SMNVEV (reference sequence). CDR3 nucleotides: TGTGCCACCAGTGTCCCAGGGGAGGACGAGCAGTACTTC. Translated, it gives CATSVPGEDEQYF.

This clone was observed a handful of times. V gene TRBV6-5 combines with J gene TRBJ2-7; 7 bases match TRBD1. The CDR3 has 12 residues. V shed 10 bases, J shed 0 bases, and the junction held 3 bases outside the gene matches. The germline gives CDR1 MNHEY, CDR2 SVGAGI. The CDR3 coding sequence is TGTGCCACGGGACAGAGCTCCTACGAGCAGTACTTC. It yields the protein CATGQSSYEQYF.